This paragraph covers one TCR beta chain sequence. CDR1 and CDR2 (germline): MNHNY, SVGAGI (reference sequence). The CDR3 contains 14 residues. V was trimmed by 0 bases and J by 4 bases, leaving 9 bases between them. These data belong to a study of radiation and T cells in renal cell carcinoma. The assay was immunoSEQ multiplex PCR, and TCRdb's table has in-frame clones only and misses some. The sample consists of roughly 130,000 clones, 88% of them appearing once. The sample's time point: blood 2 weeks post-SBRT. Indicated treatment: 15 Gy SBRT to primary tumor, nephrectomy 4 weeks later. The genes are TRBV6-6 and TRBJ1-2, with D maybe TRBD1 (5 bases). The source is an older woman with renal cell carcinoma. Sequences were derived from blood, sampled from a patient whose treatment included radiotherapy and nephrectomy. In DNA, the CDR3 is TGTGCCAGCAGTTACTCGATCGGGGGCTATGGCTACACCTTC. Its protein is CASSYSIGGYGYTF.